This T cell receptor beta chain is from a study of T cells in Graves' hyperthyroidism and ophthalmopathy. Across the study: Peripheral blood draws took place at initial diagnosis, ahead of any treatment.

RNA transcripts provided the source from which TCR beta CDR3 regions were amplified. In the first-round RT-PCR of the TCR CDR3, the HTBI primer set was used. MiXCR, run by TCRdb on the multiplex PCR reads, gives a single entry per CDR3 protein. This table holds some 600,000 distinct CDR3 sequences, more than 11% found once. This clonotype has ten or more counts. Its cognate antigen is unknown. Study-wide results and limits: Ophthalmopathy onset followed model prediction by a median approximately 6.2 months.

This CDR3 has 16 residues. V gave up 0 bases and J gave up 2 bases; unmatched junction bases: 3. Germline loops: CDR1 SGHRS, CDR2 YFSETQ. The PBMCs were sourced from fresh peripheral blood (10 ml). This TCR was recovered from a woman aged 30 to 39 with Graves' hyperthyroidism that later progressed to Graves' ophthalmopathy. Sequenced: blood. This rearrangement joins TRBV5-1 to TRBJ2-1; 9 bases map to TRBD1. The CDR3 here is CASSLEGQGTYNEQFF. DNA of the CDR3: TGCGCCAGCAGCTTGGAGGGACAGGGTACCTACAATGAGCAGTTCTTC.